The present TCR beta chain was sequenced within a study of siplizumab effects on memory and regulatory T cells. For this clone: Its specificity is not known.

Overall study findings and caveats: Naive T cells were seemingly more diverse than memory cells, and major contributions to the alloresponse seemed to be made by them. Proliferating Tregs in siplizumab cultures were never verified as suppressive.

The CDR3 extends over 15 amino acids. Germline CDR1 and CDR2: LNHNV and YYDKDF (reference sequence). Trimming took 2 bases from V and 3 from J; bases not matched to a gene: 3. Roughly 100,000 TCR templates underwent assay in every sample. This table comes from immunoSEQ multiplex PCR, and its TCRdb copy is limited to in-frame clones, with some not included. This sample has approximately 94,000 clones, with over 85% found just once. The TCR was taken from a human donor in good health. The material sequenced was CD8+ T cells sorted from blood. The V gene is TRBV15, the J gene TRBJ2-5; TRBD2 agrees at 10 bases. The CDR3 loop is CATSRPLAGEETQYF. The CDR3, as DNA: TGTGCCACCAGCAGACCGCTAGCGGGAGAAGAGACCCAGTACTTC. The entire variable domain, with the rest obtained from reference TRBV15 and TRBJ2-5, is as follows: DAMVIQNPRYQVTQFGKPVTLSCSQTLNHNVMYWYQQKSSQAPKLLFHYYDKDFNNEADTPDNFQSRRPNTSFCFLDIRSPGLGDTAMYLCATSRPLAGEETQYFGPGTRLLVL.